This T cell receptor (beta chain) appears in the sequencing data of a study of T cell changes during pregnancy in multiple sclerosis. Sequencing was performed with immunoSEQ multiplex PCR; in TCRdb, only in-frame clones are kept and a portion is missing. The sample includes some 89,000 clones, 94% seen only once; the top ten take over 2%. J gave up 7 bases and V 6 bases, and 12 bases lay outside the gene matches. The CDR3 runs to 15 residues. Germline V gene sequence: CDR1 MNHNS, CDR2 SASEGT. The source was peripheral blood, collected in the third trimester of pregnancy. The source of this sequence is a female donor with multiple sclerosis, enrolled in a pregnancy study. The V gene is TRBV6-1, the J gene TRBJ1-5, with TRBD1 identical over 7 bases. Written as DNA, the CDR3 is TGTGCCAGCAGGGACAGGAGGGGACCCATACAGCCCCAGCATTTT. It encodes CASRDRRGPIQPQHF.